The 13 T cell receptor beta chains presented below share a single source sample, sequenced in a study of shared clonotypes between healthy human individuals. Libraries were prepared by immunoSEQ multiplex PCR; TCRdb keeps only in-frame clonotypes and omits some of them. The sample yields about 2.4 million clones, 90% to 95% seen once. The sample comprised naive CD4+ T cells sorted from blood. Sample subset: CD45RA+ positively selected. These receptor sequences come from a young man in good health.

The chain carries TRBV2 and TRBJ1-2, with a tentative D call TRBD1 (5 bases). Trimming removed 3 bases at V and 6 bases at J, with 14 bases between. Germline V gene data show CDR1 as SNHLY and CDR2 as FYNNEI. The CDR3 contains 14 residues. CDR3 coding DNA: TGTGCCAGCAGTGACTTAGGGGTGGGGAATGGCTACACCTTC. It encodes CASSDLGVGNGYTF.

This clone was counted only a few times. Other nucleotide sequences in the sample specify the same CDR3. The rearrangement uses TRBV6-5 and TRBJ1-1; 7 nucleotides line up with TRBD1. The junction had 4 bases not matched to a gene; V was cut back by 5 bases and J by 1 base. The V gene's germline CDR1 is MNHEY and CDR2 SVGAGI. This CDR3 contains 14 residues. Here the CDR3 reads CASSRGTENTEAFF. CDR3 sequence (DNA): TGTGCCAGCAGTCGTGGGACAGAGAACACTGAAGCTTTCTTT.

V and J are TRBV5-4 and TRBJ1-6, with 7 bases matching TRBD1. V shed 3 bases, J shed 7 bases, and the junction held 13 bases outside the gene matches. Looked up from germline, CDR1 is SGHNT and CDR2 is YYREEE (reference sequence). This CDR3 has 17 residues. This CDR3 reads CASSSGDRAYGNSPLHF. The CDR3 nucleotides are TGTGCCAGCAGCTCCGGTGACAGGGCTTATGGGAATTCACCCCTCCACTTT.

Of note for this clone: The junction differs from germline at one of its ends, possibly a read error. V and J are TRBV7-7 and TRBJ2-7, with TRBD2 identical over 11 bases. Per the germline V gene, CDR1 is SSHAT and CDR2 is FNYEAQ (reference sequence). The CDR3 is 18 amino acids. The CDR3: CASSLEWLAGGRGYEQYF. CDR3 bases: TGTGCTAGCAGCTTAGAATGGTTAGCGGGAGGGCGGGGGTACGAGCAGTACTTC.

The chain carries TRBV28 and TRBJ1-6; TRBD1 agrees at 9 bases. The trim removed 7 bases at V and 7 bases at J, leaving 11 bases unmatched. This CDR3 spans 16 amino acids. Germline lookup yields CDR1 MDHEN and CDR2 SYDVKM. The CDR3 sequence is CASTHRGGTGNSPLHF. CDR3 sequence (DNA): TGTGCCAGCACCCATAGGGGGGGGACAGGGAATTCACCCCTCCACTTT.

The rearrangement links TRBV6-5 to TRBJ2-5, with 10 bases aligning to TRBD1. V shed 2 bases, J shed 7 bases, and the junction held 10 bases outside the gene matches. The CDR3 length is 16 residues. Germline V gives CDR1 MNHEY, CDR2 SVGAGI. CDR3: CASSYIGQGESGTQYF. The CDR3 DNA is TGTGCCAGCAGTTACATCGGACAGGGGGAGTCCGGGACCCAGTACTTC.

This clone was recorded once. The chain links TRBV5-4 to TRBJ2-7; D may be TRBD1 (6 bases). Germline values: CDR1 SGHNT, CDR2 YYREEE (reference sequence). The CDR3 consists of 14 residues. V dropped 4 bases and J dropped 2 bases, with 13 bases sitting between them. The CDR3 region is CASSLQGRPYEQYF. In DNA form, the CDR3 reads TGTGCCAGCAGCCTACAGGGACGGCCCTACGAGCAGTACTTC.

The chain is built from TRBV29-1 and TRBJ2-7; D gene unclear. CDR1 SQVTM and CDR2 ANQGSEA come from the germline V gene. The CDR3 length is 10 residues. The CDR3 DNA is TGCAGGTTGGGGATGGGGGAGCAGTACTTC. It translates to CRLGMGEQYF.

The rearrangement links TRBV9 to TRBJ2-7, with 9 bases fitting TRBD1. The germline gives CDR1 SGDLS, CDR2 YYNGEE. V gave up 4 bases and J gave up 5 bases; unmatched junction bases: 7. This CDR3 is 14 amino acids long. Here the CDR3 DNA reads TGTGCCAGCAGCTTCCGACAGGGGGACCACGAGCAGTACTTC. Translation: CASSFRQGDHEQYF.

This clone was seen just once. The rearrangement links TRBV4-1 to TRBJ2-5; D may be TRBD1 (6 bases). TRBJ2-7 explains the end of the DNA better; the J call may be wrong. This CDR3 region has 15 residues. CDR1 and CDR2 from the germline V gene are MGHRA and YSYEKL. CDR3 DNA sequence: TGCGCCAGCAGCCCGAGGGGCAGGGGATTTTACGAGCAGTACTTC. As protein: CASSPRGRGFYEQYF.

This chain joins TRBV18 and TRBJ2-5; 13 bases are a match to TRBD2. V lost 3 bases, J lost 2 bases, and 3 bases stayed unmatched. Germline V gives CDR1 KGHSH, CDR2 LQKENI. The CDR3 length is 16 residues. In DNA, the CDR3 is TGTGCCAGCTCACCGGGGACTAGCGGGGTACAAGAGACCCAGTACTTC. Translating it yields CASSPGTSGVQETQYF.

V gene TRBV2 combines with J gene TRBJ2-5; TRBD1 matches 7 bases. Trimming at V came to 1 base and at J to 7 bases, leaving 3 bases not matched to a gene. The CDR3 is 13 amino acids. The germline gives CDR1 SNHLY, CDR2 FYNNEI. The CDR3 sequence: CASSEGQGGTQYF. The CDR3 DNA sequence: TGTGCCAGCAGTGAAGGACAGGGTGGGACCCAGTACTTC.

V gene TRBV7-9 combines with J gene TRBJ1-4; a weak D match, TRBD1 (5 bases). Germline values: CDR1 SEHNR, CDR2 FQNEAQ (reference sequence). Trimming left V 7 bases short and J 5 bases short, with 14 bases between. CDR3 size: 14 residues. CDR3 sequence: CASTVRGGNEKLFF. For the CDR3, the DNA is TGTGCCAGCACCGTTAGGGGAGGGAATGAAAAACTGTTTTTT.